The present T cell receptor (beta chain) was sequenced within a study of blood T cell repertoires in COVID-19. Overall study: The cDNA or gDNA used as material had been derived from T cells, B-cell-depleted T cells, or PBMCs.

Sequenced by immunoSEQ multiplex PCR; TCRdb stores in-frame clones only, minus some. The table has tens of thousands of clones, about 89% seen once. Germline V gene lookup returns CDR1 SSHAT and CDR2 FNYEAQ (reference sequence). This CDR3 has 13 amino acids. V gave up 1 base and J gave up 6 bases, with 8 bases separating them. This sequence joins TRBV7-7 and TRBJ2-3, with D possibly TRBD2 on 5 matching bases. The sequence was obtained from a man in his fifties or sixties with acute or convalescent COVID-19. Specimen: peripheral blood. CDR3 DNA: TGTGCCAGCAGCTTAGGGTCGGGGGATACGCAGTATTTT. Protein product: CASSLGSGDTQYF.